The clone carrying this TCR beta chain was counted many times. Its antigen is not identified. The sample is drawn from a study of identical twins. TCRdb reprocessed the 5' RACE reads with MiXCR, giving one entry per CDR3 protein. Of hundreds of thousands of distinct CDR3 sequences in the sample, about 8% were seen once. The CDR3 contains 14 residues. With 7 bases removed from V and 7 bases from J, the gap between germline ends came to 19 bases. Study findings and constraints: The same donors were not followed; conclusions instead depended on cross-sectional statistical analysis. Less excess twin sharing appeared in beta out-of-frame sequences.

In addition, the sample was reused for a study of yellow fever vaccine responses in identical twins. According to that study: Reported findings indicate that twins' vaccine T cell responses seemed partially convergent, partially personalized.

The chain carries TRBV12-3 or TRBV12-4 and TRBJ1-2; possible D gene TRBD1, 6 bases. The clonotype was recovered from a young woman in good health. Sequences were obtained from memory (CD45RO+) T cells sorted from blood. The CDR3 DNA is TGTGCCAGCACCCCGACGATACACAGGGTTGGCTACACCTTC. It translates to CASTPTIHRVGYTF.